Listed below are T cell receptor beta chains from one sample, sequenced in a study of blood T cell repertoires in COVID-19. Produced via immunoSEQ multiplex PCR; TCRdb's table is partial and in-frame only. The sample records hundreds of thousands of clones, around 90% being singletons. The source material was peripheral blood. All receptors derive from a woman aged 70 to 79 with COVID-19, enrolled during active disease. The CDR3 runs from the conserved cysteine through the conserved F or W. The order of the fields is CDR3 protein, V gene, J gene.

CASSIEYRGRSGANVLTF	TRBV19	TRBJ2-6
CASSSLTNRGSTEAFF	TRBV5-6	TRBJ1-1
CASSEQGRYEQYF	TRBV25-1	TRBJ2-7
CASSETGGLQPQHF	TRBV6-6	TRBJ1-5
CASSQVVTGVEKTQYF	TRBV4-2	TRBJ2-5
CASSGASIRTEQFF	TRBV28	TRBJ2-1
CASRQGQGSYYGYTF	TRBV6-5	TRBJ1-2
CAWSIPSGGAGNQPQHF	TRBV30	TRBJ1-5
CASSPGQIYEQYF	TRBV4-1	TRBJ2-7
CSAFRYEQYF	TRBV20-1	TRBJ2-7
CASSPGGDQPQHF	TRBV12-3/TRBV12-4	TRBJ1-5
CASGLQSTNEKLFF	TRBV5-5	TRBJ1-4
CASSLSPRSNQPQHF	TRBV2	TRBJ1-5
CASSPGPRSGQPQHF	TRBV28	TRBJ1-5
CASSYSTGIGSYEQYF	TRBV6-2/TRBV6-3	TRBJ2-7
CASSLRSGGGNQPQHF	TRBV18	TRBJ1-5
CASSEAGGPGDTQYF	TRBV6-1	TRBJ2-3
CASSQAMTGRSEAFF	TRBV4-2	TRBJ1-1
CSVASAGNADTQYF	TRBV29-1	TRBJ2-3
CASSVAGSTDTQYF	TRBV9	TRBJ2-3
CATSSWKRAGYNEQFF	TRBV15	TRBJ2-1
CASSLSIGQATGELFF	TRBV27	TRBJ2-2
CATTPMPGKGGIEQYF	TRBV15	TRBJ2-7
CATMEGDGGGTEAFF	TRBV24-1	TRBJ1-1
CASSLPDRGGTDTQYF	TRBV5-8	TRBJ2-3
CATGAQGNTGELFF	TRBV15	TRBJ2-2
CASSEGLNYGYTF	TRBV30	TRBJ1-2
CASSMLERNSPLHF	TRBV19	TRBJ1-6
CASSIADRVTEAFF	TRBV28	TRBJ1-1
CASSEQGGHQPQHF	TRBV5-1	TRBJ1-5
CASSVGRGRATDTQYF	TRBV9	TRBJ2-3
CASSQVRASTGELFF	TRBV14	TRBJ2-2
CASSLGLAEDTQYF	TRBV5-1	TRBJ2-3
CASSPGTGEGQPQHF	TRBV18	TRBJ1-5
CASSLRNGNEKLFF	TRBV11-2	TRBJ1-4
CASTSADDSGEKLFF	TRBV3-1/TRBV3-2	TRBJ1-4